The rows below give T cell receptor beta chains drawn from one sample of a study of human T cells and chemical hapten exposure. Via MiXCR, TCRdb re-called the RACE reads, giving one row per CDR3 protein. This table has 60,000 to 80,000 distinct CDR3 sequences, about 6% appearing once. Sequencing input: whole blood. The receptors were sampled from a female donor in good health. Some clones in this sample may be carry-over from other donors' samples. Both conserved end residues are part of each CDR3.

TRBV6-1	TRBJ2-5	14	CASSEGEAQETQYF
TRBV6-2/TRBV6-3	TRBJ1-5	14	CASSSYNVNQPQHF
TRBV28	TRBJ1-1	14	CASSLYGENTEAFF
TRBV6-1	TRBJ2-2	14	CASSLAGVTGELFF
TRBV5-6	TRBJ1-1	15	CASSWGGVRNTEAFF
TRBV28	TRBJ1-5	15	CASSFEGISNQPQHF
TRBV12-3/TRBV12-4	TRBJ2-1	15	CASSLSRKAAENKFF
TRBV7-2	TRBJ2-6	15	CASSYPRDRQNVLTF
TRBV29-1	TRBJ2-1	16	CSVGPSGRWSYNEQFF
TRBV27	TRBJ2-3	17	CASSLRTSGSITDTQYF
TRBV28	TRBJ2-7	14	CASSLGTGYDEQYF
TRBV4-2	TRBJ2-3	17	CASSQGAVAGSSDTQYF
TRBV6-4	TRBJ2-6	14	CASSEGSGANVLTF
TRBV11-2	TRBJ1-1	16	CASSLAGQGSSTEAFF
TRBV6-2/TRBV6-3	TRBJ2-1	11	CASSIPNEQFF
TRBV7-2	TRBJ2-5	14	CASSQTSGDGAQYF
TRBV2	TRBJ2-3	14	CASRLAGGPDTQYF
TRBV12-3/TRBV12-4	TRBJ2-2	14	CASYRTGFAGELFF
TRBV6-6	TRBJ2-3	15	CASSYSNHPTDTQYF
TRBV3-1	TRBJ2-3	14	CASSQMGGTDTQYF
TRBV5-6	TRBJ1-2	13	CASMIQGEFSYTF
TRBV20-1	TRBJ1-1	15	CSARAPGQMNTEAFF
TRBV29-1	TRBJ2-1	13	CSVGDPGYNEQFF
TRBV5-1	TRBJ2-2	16	CASSQRSGGGTGELFF